This T cell receptor beta chain originates from a study of circulating CD8 cells and anti-PD-1 response in melanoma. This clonotype is large (0.1 to 1%) within its sample. From live CD3+CD8+TCRalphabeta+ cells, four PD-1 and/or TIGIT subsets were sorted. Each library started from approximately 15 ng of total RNA using the QIAseq Immune Repertoire TCR panel. MiXCR was run by TCRdb on the reads, yielding one entry per CDR3 protein. Of several hundred distinct CDR3 sequences listed, roughly 9.7% are singletons. Germline V gene data show CDR1 as MDHEN and CDR2 as SYDVKM. This CDR3 region has 10 residues. V dropped 3 bases and J dropped 10 bases, with 4 bases sitting between them.

The specimen was CD8+ T cells from PBMCs, collected at baseline or after one month of anti-PD-1 therapy (not recorded which). The rearrangement links TRBV28 to TRBJ2-1, with D uncertain. The clonotype was recovered from a human donor with melanoma. CDR3 protein: CASSFREQFF. Written as DNA, the CDR3 is TGTGCCAGCAGTTTCCGGGAGCAGTTCTTC.